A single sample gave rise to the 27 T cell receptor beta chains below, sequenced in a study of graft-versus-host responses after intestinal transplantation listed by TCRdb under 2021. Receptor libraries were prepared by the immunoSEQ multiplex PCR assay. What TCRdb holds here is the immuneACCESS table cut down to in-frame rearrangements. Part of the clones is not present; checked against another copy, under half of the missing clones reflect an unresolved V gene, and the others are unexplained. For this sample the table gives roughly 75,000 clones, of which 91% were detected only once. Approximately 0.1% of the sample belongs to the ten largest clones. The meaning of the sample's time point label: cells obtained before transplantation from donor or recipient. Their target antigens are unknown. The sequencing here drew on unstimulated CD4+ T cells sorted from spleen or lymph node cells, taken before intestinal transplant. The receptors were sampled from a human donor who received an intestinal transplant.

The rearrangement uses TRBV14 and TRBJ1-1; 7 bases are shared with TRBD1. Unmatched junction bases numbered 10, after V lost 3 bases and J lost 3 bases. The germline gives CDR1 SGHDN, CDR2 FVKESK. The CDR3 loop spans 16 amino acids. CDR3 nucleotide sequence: TGTGCCAGCAGCCACGGTAAAGACAGGGCGGACACTGAAGCTTTCTTT. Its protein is CASSHGKDRADTEAFF. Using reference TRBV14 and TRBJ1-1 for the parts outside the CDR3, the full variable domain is EAGVTQFPSHSVIEKGQTVTLRCDPISGHDNLYWYRRVMGKEIKFLLHFVKESKQDESGMPNNRFLAERTGGTYSTLKVQPAELEDSGVYFCASSHGKDRADTEAFFGQGTRLTVV.

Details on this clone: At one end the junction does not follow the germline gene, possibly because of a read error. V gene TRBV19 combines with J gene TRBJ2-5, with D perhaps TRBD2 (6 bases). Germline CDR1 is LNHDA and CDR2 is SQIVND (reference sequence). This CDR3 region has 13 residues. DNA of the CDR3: TGTGCCAGTAGTTTAGATCGGGAGGAGACCCAGTACTTC. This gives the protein CASSLDREETQYF. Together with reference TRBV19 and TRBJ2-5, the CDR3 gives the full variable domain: DGGITQSPKYLFRKEGQNVTLSCEQNLNHDAMYWYRQDPGQGLRLIYYSQIVNDFQKGDIAEGYSVSREKKESFPLTVTSAQKNPTAFYLCASSLDREETQYFGPGTRLLVL.

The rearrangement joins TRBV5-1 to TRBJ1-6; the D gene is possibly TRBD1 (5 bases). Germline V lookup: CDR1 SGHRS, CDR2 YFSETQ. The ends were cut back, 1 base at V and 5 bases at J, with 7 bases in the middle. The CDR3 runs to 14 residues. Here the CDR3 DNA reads TGCGCCAGCAGCTTGTTACAGGATAATTCACCCCTCCACTTT. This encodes CASSLLQDNSPLHF.

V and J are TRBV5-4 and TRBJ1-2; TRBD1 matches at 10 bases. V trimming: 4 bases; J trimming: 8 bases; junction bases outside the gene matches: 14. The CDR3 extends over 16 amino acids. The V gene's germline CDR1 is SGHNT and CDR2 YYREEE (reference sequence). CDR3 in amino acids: CASSILPGQGFRGYTF. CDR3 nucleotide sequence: TGTGCCAGCAGCATCCTACCGGGACAGGGGTTCCGGGGCTACACCTTC.

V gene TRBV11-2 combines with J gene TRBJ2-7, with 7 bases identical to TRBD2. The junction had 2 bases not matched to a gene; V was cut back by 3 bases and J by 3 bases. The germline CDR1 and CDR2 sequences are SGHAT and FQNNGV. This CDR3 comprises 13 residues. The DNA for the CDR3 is TGTGCCAGCAGCTTGACGGGGGGCTACGAGCAGTACTTC. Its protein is CASSLTGGYEQYF.

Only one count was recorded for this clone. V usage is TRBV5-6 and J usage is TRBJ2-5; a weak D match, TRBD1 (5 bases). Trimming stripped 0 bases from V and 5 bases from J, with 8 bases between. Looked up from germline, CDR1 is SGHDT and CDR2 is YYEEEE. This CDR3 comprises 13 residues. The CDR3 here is CASSLAGKETQYF. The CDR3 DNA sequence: TGTGCCAGCAGCTTGGCAGGGAAGGAGACCCAGTACTTC.

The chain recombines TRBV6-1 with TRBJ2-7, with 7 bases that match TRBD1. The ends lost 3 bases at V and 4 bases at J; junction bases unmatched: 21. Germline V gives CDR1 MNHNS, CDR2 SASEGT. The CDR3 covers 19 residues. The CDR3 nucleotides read TGTGCCAGCAGTGAGCGACAGGGTGTAAGGGCCCTTCTACTATACGAGCAGTACTTC. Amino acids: CASSERQGVRALLLYEQYF.

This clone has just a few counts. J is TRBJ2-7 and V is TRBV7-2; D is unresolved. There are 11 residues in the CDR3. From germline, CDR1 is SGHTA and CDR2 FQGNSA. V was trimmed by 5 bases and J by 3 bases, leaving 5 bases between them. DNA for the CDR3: TGTGCCAGCAGCCTCTTCTACGAGCAGTACTTC. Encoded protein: CASSLFYEQYF.

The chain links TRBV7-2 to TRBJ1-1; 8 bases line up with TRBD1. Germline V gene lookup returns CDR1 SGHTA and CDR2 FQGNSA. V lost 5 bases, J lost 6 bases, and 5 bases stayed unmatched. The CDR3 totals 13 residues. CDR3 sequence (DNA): TGTGCCAGCAGCCCTCAGGGGGCCGCTGAAGCTTTCTTT. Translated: CASSPQGAAEAFF.

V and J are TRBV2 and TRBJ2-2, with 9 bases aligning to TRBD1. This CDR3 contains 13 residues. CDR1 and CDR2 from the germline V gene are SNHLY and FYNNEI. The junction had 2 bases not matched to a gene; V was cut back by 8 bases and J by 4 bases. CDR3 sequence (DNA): TGTGCCAGCGGGACAGGGTCCACCGGGGAGCTGTTTTTT. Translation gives CASGTGSTGELFF.

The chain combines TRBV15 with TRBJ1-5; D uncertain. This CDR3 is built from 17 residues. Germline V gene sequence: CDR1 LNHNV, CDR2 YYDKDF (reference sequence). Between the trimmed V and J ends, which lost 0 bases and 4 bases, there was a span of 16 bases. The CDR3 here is CATSRDTLWAANQPQHF. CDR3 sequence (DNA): TGTGCCACCAGCAGAGATACGTTATGGGCAGCAAATCAGCCCCAGCATTTT.

CDR3 bases: TGTGCCAGCAGCTTAGGGACTAGCACAGATACGCAGTATTTT. This sequence encodes CASSLGTSTDTQYF. The chain combines TRBV7-6 with TRBJ2-3; a weak D match, TRBD2 (5 bases). Trimming took 1 base from V and 0 from J, leaving 5 bases between them. The germline CDR1 and CDR2 sequences are SGHVS and FNYEAQ. The CDR3 extends over 14 amino acids.

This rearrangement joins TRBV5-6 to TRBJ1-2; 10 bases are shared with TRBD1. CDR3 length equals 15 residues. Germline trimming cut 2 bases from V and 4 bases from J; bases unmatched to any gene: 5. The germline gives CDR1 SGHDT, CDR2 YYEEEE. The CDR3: CASSFRDRGLYGYTF. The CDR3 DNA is TGTGCCAGCAGCTTCCGGGACAGGGGCCTCTATGGCTACACCTTC.

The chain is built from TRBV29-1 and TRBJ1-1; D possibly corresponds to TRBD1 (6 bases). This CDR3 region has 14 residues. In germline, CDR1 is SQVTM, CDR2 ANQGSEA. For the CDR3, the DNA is TGCACCTCGTCGGGGGGCTCCCGGAACACTGAAGCTTTCTTT. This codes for CTSSGGSRNTEAFF.

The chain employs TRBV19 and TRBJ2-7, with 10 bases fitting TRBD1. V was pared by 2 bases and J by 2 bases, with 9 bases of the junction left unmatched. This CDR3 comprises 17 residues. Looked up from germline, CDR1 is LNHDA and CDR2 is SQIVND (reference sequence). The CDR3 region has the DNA TGTGCCAGTAGTATAACGGCCGGGACAGGGGCTACCTACGAGCAGTACTTC. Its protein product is CASSITAGTGATYEQYF.

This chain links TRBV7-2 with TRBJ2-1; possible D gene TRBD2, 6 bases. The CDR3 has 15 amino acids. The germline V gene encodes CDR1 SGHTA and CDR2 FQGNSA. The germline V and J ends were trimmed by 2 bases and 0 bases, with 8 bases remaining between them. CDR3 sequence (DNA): TGTGCCAGCAGCTTACAGACTAGCTCCTACAATGAGCAGTTCTTC. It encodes CASSLQTSSYNEQFF.

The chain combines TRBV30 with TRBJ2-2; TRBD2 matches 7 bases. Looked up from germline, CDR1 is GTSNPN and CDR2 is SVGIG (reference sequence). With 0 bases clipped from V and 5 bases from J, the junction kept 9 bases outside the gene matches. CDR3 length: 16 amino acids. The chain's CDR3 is CAWSVLVIGGTGELFF. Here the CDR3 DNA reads TGTGCCTGGAGTGTACTAGTGATCGGGGGGACCGGGGAGCTGTTTTTT.

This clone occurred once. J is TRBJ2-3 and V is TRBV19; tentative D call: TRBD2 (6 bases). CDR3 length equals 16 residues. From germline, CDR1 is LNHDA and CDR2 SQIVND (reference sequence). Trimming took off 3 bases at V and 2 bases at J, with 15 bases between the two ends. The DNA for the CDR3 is TGTGCCAGTAGTATTTCTACTAGCTTTTTCACAGATACGCAGTATTTT. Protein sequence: CASSISTSFFTDTQYF. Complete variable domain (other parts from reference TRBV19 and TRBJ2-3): DGGITQSPKYLFRKEGQNVTLSCEQNLNHDAMYWYRQDPGQGLRLIYYSQIVNDFQKGDIAEGYSVSREKKESFPLTVTSAQKNPTAFYLCASSISTSFFTDTQYFGPGTRLTVL.

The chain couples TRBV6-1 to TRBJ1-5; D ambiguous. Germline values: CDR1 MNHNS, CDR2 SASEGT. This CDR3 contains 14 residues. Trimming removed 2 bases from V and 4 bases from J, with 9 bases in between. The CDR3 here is CASSELALNQPQHF. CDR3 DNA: TGTGCCAGCAGTGAATTAGCACTAAATCAGCCCCAGCATTTT.

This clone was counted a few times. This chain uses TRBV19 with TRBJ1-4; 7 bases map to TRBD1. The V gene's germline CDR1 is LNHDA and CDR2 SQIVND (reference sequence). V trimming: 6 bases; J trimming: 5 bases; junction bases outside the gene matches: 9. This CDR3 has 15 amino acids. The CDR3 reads CASRNSGQSNEKLFF. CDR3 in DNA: TGTGCCAGTAGGAATTCGGGACAGAGCAATGAAAAACTGTTTTTT.

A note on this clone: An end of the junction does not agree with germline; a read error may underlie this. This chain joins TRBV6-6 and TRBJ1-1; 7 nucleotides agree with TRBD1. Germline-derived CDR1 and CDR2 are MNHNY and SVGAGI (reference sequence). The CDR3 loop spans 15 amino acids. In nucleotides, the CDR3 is TGTGCCAGCAGCTACTACAGGGGAATGAACACTGAAGCTTTCTTT. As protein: CASSYYRGMNTEAFF.

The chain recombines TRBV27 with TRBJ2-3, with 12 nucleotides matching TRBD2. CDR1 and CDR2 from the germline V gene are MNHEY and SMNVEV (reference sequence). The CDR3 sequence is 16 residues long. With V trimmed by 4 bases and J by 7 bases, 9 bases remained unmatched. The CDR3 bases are TGTGCCAGCAGTTCTCCGGGACTAGCGGGCGGCTATACGCAGTATTTT. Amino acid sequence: CASSSPGLAGGYTQYF.

The CDR3 here is CASTRGREYTQYF. As DNA, the CDR3 is TGCGCCAGTACTAGGGGGCGCGAGTATACGCAGTATTTT. The chain has TRBV5-1 and TRBJ2-3; TRBD1 matches at 7 bases. Trimming at V came to 8 bases and at J to 7 bases, leaving 10 bases not matched to a gene. The CDR3 is made up of 13 amino acids. Germline V gives CDR1 SGHRS, CDR2 YFSETQ.

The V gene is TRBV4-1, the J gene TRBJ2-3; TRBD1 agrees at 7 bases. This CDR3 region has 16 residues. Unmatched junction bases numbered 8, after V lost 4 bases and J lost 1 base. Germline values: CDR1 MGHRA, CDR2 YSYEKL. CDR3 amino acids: CASSLRQGSGTDTQYF. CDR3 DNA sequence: TGCGCCAGCAGCCTACGACAGGGATCTGGCACAGATACGCAGTATTTT.

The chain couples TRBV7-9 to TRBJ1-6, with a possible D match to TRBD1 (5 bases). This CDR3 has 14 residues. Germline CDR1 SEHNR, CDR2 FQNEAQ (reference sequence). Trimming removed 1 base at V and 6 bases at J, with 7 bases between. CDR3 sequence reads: CASSLGQPNSPLHF. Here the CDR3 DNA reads TGTGCCAGCAGCTTAGGACAGCCTAATTCACCCCTCCACTTT.

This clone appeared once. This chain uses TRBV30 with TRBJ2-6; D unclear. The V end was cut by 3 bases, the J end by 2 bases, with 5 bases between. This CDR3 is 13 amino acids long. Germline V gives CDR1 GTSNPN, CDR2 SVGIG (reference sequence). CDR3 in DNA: TGTGCCTGGAGCTATCCTGGGGCCAACGTCCTGACTTTC. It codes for CAWSYPGANVLTF. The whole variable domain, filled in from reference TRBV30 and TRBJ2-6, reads SQTIHQWPATLVQPVGSPLSLECTVEGTSNPNLYWYRQAAGRGLQLLFYSVGIGQISSEVPQNLSASRPQDRQFILSSKKLLLSDSGFYLCAWSYPGANVLTFGAGSRLTVL.

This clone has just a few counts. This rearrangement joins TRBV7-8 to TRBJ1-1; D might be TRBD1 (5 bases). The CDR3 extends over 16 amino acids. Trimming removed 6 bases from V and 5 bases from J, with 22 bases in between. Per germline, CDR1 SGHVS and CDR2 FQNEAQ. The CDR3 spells CASSHLVSGKGTEAFF. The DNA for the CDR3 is TGTGCCAGCAGTCACTTAGTGTCTGGGAAGGGGACTGAAGCTTTCTTT.